This T cell receptor beta chain was identified in a study of cytomegalovirus exposure and HLA in healthy donors. Points from the study as a whole: Whilst most TCR sequences proved rare, a subset of public TCRs occurred across many donors.

Donors counted as nominally healthy when sampled, yet unrecorded immune exposures were likely. Vbeta (60) and Jbeta (13) primers were used in the PCR. Measured with immunoSEQ multiplex PCR; TCRdb has only the in-frame clones, and not every one. The table shows 100,000 to 150,000 clones, with 80% to 90% occurring only once. This clone was seen a handful of times. Its antigen is not identified. Sequencing input: PBMCs. The source of this sequence is a woman in her thirties in good health and CMV-seronegative.

The CDR3 loop is CASSTQGNQETQYF. The CDR3 bases are TGTGCCAGCAGCACCCAGGGGAACCAAGAGACCCAGTACTTC. The chain has TRBV9 and TRBJ2-5; the D gene is possibly TRBD1 (6 bases). V dropped 4 bases and J dropped 0 bases, with 10 bases sitting between them. This CDR3 region has 14 residues. The germline gives CDR1 SGDLS, CDR2 YYNGEE.